This passage covers 17 T cell receptor beta chains from one sample sequenced in a study of a mutant IDH1 vaccine in newly diagnosed glioma. These receptors have no identified antigens. This table comes from immunoSEQ multiplex PCR, and its TCRdb copy is limited to in-frame clones, with some not included. The repertoire has 60,000 or so clones, approximately 90% of them found once; the top ten carry 1.5% to 2.5%. The time point: week 11, during vaccination. Vaccine doses each comprised 300 ug of mutant IDH1 20-mer peptide, with topical imiquimod. The sample consisted of PBMCs, taken from a glioma patient whose treatment included an IDH1 peptide vaccine. Every receptor here comes from a man aged 35-49 years with glioma.

The V call is TRBV19, the J call TRBJ1-2; TRBD1 agrees at 7 bases. This CDR3 comprises 16 residues. Germline V gene sequence: CDR1 LNHDA, CDR2 SQIVND (reference sequence). V lost 2 bases to trimming and J lost 3 bases; unmatched junction nucleotides: 9. In nucleotides, the CDR3 is TGTGCCAGTAGTATATCTGGGACAGCAGTTTACTATGGCTACACCTTC. This translates into CASSISGTAVYYGYTF.

The chain has TRBV6-1 and TRBJ1-1; D remains unclear. Trimming left V 5 bases short and J 3 bases short, with 4 bases between. The CDR3 is made up of 11 amino acids. From germline, CDR1 is MNHNS and CDR2 SASEGT. Here the CDR3 reads CASSLYTEAFF. The CDR3 nucleotides read TGTGCCAGCAGTCTCTACACTGAAGCTTTCTTT.

This clone was seen a single time. This chain links TRBV2 with TRBJ2-7; D might be TRBD1 (6 bases). The V gene lost 3 bases and the J gene lost 6 bases, with 12 bases spanning the gap. The CDR3 is 13 amino acids. Germline V gives CDR1 SNHLY, CDR2 FYNNEI. The CDR3 DNA reads TGTGCCAGCAGTGACAGGGGTAGGGGCGAGCAGTACGTC. Protein product: CASSDRGRGEQYV.

In its sample, this clone was seen a few times. The V call is TRBV5-4, the J call TRBJ1-3; D is perhaps TRBD1 (6 bases). The CDR3 covers 16 residues. CDR1 is SGHNT and CDR2 is YYREEE in the germline V gene (reference sequence). The V end was cut by 3 bases, the J end by 0 bases, with 13 bases between. The CDR3 reads CASSSVGGFSGNTIYF. CDR3 DNA sequence: TGTGCCAGCAGCTCAGTCGGGGGCTTCTCTGGAAACACCATATATTTT.

The sample holds one count of this clone. V is TRBV28 and J is TRBJ1-1; 8 bases are shared with TRBD1. Germline-derived CDR1 and CDR2 are MDHEN and SYDVKM. J gave up 4 bases and V 6 bases, and 4 bases lay outside the gene matches. This CDR3 contains 13 residues. The DNA of the CDR3 is TGTGCCAGCAGCCATACAGGGGGCACTGAAGCTTTCTTT. Translated: CASSHTGGTEAFF.

The chain joins TRBV4-3 to TRBJ2-5; 10 nucleotides agree with TRBD2. Germline-derived CDR1 and CDR2 are LGHNA and YSLEER. The CDR3 length is 17 residues. Unmatched junction bases numbered 10, after V lost 4 bases and J lost 2 bases. In DNA, the CDR3 is TGCGCCAGCAGCCGAGGCCTAGGGACTAGCGTTCAAGAGACCCAGTACTTC. Translation: CASSRGLGTSVQETQYF.

This clone was observed a few times. The J gene is TRBJ2-5, the V gene TRBV5-4; D may be TRBD1 (6 bases). The CDR3 consists of 16 residues. Germline-derived CDR1 and CDR2 are SGHNT and YYREEE (reference sequence). Trimming shortened V by 2 bases and J by 0 bases, and 14 bases separated the two germline ends. CDR3 DNA sequence: TGTGCCAGCAGCTTACCAGGGCAGGGGAACCAAGAGACCCAGTACTTC. This encodes CASSLPGQGNQETQYF.

The CDR3 DNA follows: TGTGCCAGCAGCTTTGGGCCTAACCCGGTCATTGGCTACACCTTC. Translation gives CASSFGPNPVIGYTF. The chain uses TRBV5-4 and TRBJ1-2; no clear D gene. CDR1 and CDR2 (germline): SGHNT, YYREEE (reference sequence). The CDR3 covers 15 residues. V lost 2 bases and J lost 7, with 18 bases in between.

The V gene is TRBV11-2, the J gene TRBJ1-3, with D possibly being TRBD1 (5 bases). CDR1 and CDR2 (germline): SGHAT, FQNNGV. The CDR3 sequence is 15 residues long. V lost 3 bases, J lost 8 bases, and 17 bases lay in between. This chain's CDR3 is CASSFSRGRGDTIYF. DNA for the CDR3: TGTGCCAGCAGCTTCTCACGGGGGAGGGGTGACACCATATATTTT.

This sequence joins TRBV5-1 and TRBJ1-4; 7 nucleotides match TRBD1. The CDR3 is made up of 14 amino acids. Trimming took 0 bases from V and 7 from J; bases not matched to a gene: 3. CDR1 and CDR2 from the germline V gene are SGHRS and YFSETQ. The CDR3 is CASSLAGQVEKLFF. For the CDR3, the DNA is TGCGCCAGCAGCTTGGCCGGACAGGTTGAAAAACTGTTTTTT.

This clone showed up just once. This chain links TRBV14 with TRBJ1-1, with D unresolved. The CDR3 spans 14 residues. The germline V gene has CDR1 SGHDN and CDR2 FVKESK. The V gene lost 5 bases and the J gene lost 11 bases, with 21 bases spanning the gap. The chain's CDR3 is CASSSNPGRGWAFF. The CDR3 DNA follows: TGTGCCAGCAGCTCAAACCCTGGCCGAGGGTGGGCTTTCTTT.

This clone was detected a few times. J is TRBJ2-2 and V is TRBV4-2, with 10 nucleotides matching TRBD2. This CDR3 contains 18 residues. Germline V CDR1 and CDR2: LGHNA, YNFKEQ. V lost 0 bases to trimming and J lost 2 bases; unmatched junction nucleotides: 6. CDR3 sequence reads: CASSQDPSGGFNTGELFF. CDR3 sequence (DNA): TGTGCCAGCAGCCAAGATCCTAGCGGGGGTTTTAACACCGGGGAGCTGTTTTTT.

V gene TRBV7-9 combines with J gene TRBJ2-3, with TRBD2 matching 9 bases. Germline V lookup: CDR1 SEHNR, CDR2 FQNEAQ (reference sequence). V trimming: 7 bases; J trimming: 4 bases; junction bases outside the gene matches: 9. The CDR3 extends over 15 amino acids. The CDR3 DNA reads TGTGCCAGCACCGCCGTGAGCGGGGGGCCAGATACGCAGTATTTT. It encodes CASTAVSGGPDTQYF.

The chain has TRBV4-1 and TRBJ2-5; possibly TRBD2 for D (7 bases). This CDR3 has 16 residues. Germline V gives CDR1 MGHRA, CDR2 YSYEKL. The ends were cut back, 1 base at V and 5 bases at J, with 17 bases in the middle. For the CDR3, the DNA is TGCGCCAGCAGCCAAGCGGGGAGGGGGTCACGCGAGACCCAGTACTTC. Its translation: CASSQAGRGSRETQYF.

The chain employs TRBV6-5 and TRBJ1-1, with 8 positions matching TRBD1. CDR1 is MNHEY and CDR2 is SVGAGI in the germline V gene. CDR3 length: 15 amino acids. Losses at the gene ends were 6 bases for V and 11 bases for J; bases not matched to a gene: 17. CDR3 in amino acids: CASRTAGGGPGAAFF. The CDR3 DNA is TGTGCCAGCAGAACTGCAGGGGGCGGACCCGGGGCCGCTTTCTTT.

In this sample, this clone turned up once. The J gene is TRBJ2-3, the V gene TRBV10-3; 7 bases are shared with TRBD2. The CDR3 runs 14 residues. Germline V gene data show CDR1 as ENHRY and CDR2 as SYGVKD. V was clipped by 4 bases and J by 6 bases; unmatched bases: 7. The CDR3 sequence is CAISGGLLQDTQYF. The CDR3 bases are TGTGCCATCAGTGGGGGACTACTTCAGGATACGCAGTATTTT.

This clone occurred once. The chain joins TRBV5-5 to TRBJ2-3, with TRBD2 as a possible D gene (6 bases). This CDR3 is built from 12 residues. The germline V gene encodes CDR1 SGHKS and CDR2 YYEKEE (reference sequence). V dropped 1 base and J dropped 8 bases, with 8 bases sitting between them. CDR3 DNA: TGTGCCAGCAGCTTGACGGAGGGTACGCAGTATTTT. Its translation: CASSLTEGTQYF. Together with reference TRBV5-5 and TRBJ2-3, the CDR3 gives the full variable domain: DAGVTQSPTHLIKTRGQQVTLRCSPISGHKSVSWYQQVLGQGPQFIFQYYEKEERGRGNFPDRFSARQFPNYSSELNVNALLLGDSALYLCASSLTEGTQYFGPGTRLTVL.